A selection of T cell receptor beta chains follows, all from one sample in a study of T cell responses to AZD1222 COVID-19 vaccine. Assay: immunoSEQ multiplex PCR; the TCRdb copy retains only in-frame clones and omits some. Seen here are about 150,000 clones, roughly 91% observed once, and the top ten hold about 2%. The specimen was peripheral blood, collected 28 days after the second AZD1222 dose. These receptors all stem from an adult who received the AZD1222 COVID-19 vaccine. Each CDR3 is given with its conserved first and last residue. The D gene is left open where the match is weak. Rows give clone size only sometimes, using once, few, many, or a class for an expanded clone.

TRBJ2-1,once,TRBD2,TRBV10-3,CAISEGSSGKSSYNEQFF,TGTGCCATCAGTGAAGGGTCTAGCGGCAAGAGCTCCTACAATGAGCAGTTCTTC
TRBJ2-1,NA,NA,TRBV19,CASEQGLTYNEQFF,TGTGCCAGCGAACAGGGCCTAACCTACAATGAGCAGTTCTTC
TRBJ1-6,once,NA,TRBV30,CGGRNAYNSPLHF,TGCGGCGGACGAAACGCTTATAATTCACCCCTCCACTTT
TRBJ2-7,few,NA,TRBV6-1,CASSDRVSSYEQYF,TGTGCCAGCAGTGACAGGGTTAGCTCCTACGAGCAGTACTTC
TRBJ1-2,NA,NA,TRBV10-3,CAVFSGFSYGYTF,TGTGCCGTCTTTTCGGGGTTTTCCTATGGCTACACCTTC
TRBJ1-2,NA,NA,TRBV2,CASSGFWDTISNYGYTF,TGTGCCAGCAGTGGTTTTTGGGACACCATTTCTAACTATGGCTACACCTTC
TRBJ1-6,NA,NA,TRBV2,CASSQGSLHF,TGTGCCAGCAGTCAGGGGTCCCTCCACTTT
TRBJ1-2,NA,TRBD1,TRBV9,CASGAGGASFYGYTF,TGTGCCAGCGGAGCAGGGGGGGCATCTTTCTATGGCTACACCTTC
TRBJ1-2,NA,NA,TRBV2,CASPDFRAGGYGYTF,TGTGCCTCCCCAGATTTCAGGGCAGGCGGCTATGGCTACACCTTC
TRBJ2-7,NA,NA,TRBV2,CASRRGPDSLVYEQYF,TGTGCCAGCAGGCGGGGGCCGGACAGCCTAGTTTACGAGCAGTACTTC
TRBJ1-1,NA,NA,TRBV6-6,CASRPLRDTMNTEAFF,TGTGCCAGCAGACCCCTACGGGATACGATGAACACTGAAGCTTTCTTT
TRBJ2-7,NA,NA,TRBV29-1,CSALVVGTYEQYF,TGCAGCGCCCTGGTCGTGGGGACCTACGAGCAGTACTTC
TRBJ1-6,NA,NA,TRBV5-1,CASSLAGSANSPLHF,TGCGCCAGCAGCTTGGCAGGGTCGGCTAATTCACCCCTCCACTTT
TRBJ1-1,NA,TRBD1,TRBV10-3,CASDPGQGFSEAFF,TGTGCCTCCGACCCTGGACAGGGGTTTTCCGAAGCTTTCTTT
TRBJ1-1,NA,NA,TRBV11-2,CASSLSAGRDTEAFF,TGTGCCAGCAGCTTGAGTGCAGGGAGGGACACTGAAGCTTTCTTT
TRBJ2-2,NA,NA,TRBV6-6,CASSYRLEGADGELFF,TGTGCCAGCAGTTACAGGTTGGAGGGGGCCGACGGGGAGCTGTTTTTT
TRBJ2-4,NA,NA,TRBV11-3,CASSGTDKNIQYF,TGTGCCAGCAGTGGGACTGACAAAAACATTCAGTACTTC
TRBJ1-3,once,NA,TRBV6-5,CASSPGYGNTIYF,TGTGCCAGCAGCCCAGGTTATGGAAACACCATATATTTT
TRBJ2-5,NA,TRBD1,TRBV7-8,CASSPNTGGWETQYF,TGTGCCAGCAGCCCAAATACAGGGGGTTGGGAGACCCAGTACTTC
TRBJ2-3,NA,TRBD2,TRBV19,CASSLRRETDTQYF,TGTGCCAGTAGTCTACGGCGGGAGACAGATACGCAGTATTTT
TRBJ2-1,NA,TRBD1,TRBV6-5,CASSRQGSYNEQFF,TGTGCCAGCAGTAGACAGGGCTCCTACAATGAGCAGTTCTTC
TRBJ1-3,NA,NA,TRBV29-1,CSATSRTSGNTIYF,TGCAGCGCCACGAGTCGGACATCTGGAAACACCATATATTTT
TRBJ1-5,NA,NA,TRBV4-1,CASSQVLGRNQPQHF,TGCGCCAGCAGCCAAGTACTAGGGCGGAATCAGCCCCAGCATTTT